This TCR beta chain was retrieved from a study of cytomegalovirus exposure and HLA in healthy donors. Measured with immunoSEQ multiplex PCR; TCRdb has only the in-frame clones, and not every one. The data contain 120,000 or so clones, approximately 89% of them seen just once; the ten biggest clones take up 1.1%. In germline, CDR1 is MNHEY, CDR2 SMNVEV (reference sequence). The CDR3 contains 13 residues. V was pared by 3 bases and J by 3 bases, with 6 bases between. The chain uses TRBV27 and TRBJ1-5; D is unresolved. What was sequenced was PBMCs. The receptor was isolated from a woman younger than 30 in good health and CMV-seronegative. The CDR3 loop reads CASSFGINQPQHF. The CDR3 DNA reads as TGTGCCAGCAGTTTCGGTATCAATCAGCCCCAGCATTTT.